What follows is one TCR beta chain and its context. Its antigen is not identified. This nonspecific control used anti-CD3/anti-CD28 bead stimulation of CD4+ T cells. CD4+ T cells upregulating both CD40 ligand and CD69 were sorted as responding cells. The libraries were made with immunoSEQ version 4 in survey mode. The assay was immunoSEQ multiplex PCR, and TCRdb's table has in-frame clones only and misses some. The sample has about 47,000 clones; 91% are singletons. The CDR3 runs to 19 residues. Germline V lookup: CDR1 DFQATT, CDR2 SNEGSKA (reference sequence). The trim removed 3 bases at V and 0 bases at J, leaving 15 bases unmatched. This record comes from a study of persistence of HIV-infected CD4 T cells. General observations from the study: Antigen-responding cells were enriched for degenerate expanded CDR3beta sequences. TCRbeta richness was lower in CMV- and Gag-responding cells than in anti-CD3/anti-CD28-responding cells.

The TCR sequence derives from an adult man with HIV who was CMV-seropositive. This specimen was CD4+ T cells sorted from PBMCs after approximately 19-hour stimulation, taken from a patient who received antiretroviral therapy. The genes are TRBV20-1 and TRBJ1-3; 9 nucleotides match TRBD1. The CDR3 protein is CSASPSPGQGRSSGNTIYF. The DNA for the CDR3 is TGCAGTGCTAGTCCTAGCCCCGGACAGGGGCGATCCTCTGGAAACACCATATATTTT.